This record looks at one TCR beta chain sequence and its context. As handled by the study authors: Researchers report that nucleated cell counts were estimated from reference gene primer amplification. Data came from immunoSEQ multiplex PCR; TCRdb stores just in-frame clones and leaves some out. V and J calls plus clone size are reproduced from that table; the DNA served to infer D and trimming. The sample lists over 250,000 clones, roughly 89% occurring once. The J segment lost 0 bases and the V segment lost 5 bases, leaving 4 bases of the junction unmatched. This CDR3 contains 15 residues. CDR1 LNHDA and CDR2 SQIVND come from the germline V gene (reference sequence). These data come from a study of blood T cell repertoires in COVID-19. Study-level information: From T cells, B-cell-depleted T cells, or PBMCs came the material, which was cDNA or gDNA.

The receptor's source is a man between 50 and 59 years old with acute or convalescent COVID-19. The chain uses TRBV19 and TRBJ1-3; 7 bases line up with TRBD1. Sequenced: peripheral blood. CDR3 in DNA: TGTGCCAGTAGTGGGGGGACAGCCTCTGGAAACACCATATATTTT. The encoded protein is CASSGGTASGNTIYF.